A selection of T cell receptor beta chains follows, all from one sample in a study of radiotherapy plus CTLA-4 blockade in lung cancer. Sequenced by immunoSEQ multiplex PCR; TCRdb stores in-frame clones only, minus some. The profile shows 48,000 or so clones, 84% of them singletons. The sample here was peripheral blood, taken from a patient treated with radiotherapy plus ipilimumab. These receptors were taken from a human donor with non-small cell lung cancer whose response to radiotherapy plus ipilimumab could not be evaluated. Both conserved end residues are part of each CDR3. Fields, in order: V gene, J gene, CDR3 protein.

>TRBV5-4|TRBJ1-2
CASSWGGHGYTF
>TRBV2|TRBJ1-1
CASSVAVNTEAFF
>TRBV28|TRBJ1-5
CASSLGQRRGEQPQHF
>TRBV9|TRBJ2-1
CASSVRLAGMEVEQFF
>TRBV20-1|TRBJ2-7
CSAKGLGEQYF
>TRBV4-3|TRBJ1-1
CASSRGQGALDTEAFF
>TRBV28|TRBJ2-7
CASSYTGTGYEQYF
>TRBV5-6|TRBJ1-4
CASNSLQKLFF
>TRBV2|TRBJ1-1
CATRDRGGITAEAFF
>TRBV7-2|TRBJ2-7
CASSLGRVYEQYF
>TRBV7-9|TRBJ1-5
CASSLDNGTGNQPQHF
>TRBV9|TRBJ1-2
CASSAGQLYGYTF
>TRBV11-3|TRBJ2-2
CASSFEPNTGELFF
>TRBV27|TRBJ1-6
CASRGGQDNSPLHF
>TRBV5-1|TRBJ2-1
CASRKLAGIDNEQFF
>TRBV5-1|TRBJ1-1
CASSLARGNTEAFF
>TRBV4-1|TRBJ2-5
CASSPRLQGARETQYF
>TRBV7-2|TRBJ2-7
CASSLADDRGEQYF
>TRBV6-5|TRBJ2-7
CASSSRGQRVYEQYF
>TRBV30|TRBJ2-7
CAWSVGQGAYEQYF
>TRBV5-4|TRBJ2-5
CASSLATGETQYF
>TRBV28|TRBJ1-4
CASRYKYEKLFF
>TRBV7-2|TRBJ2-1
CASSLTSGRVNEQFF
>TRBV4-3|TRBJ2-3
CASSPSQGRTDTQYF
>TRBV25-1|TRBJ2-1
CASGFNEQFF
>TRBV5-4|TRBJ2-4
CASSTGTSGILNIQYF
>TRBV4-1|TRBJ1-5
CASSHDRGQGQPQHF
>TRBV28|TRBJ2-7
CASSALAGGRKVSYEQYF
>TRBV27|TRBJ1-6
CASSNSVNSPLHF
>TRBV7-2|TRBJ1-5
CASSPRGGGNSNQPQHF
>TRBV27|TRBJ1-1
CASSPWGGLTEAFF
>TRBV6-1|TRBJ2-1
CASSDDRGRGSYNEQFF
>TRBV4-2|TRBJ1-4
CASSQDLTGRRGEKLFF
>TRBV6-5|TRBJ2-3
CASSPFAGQKYF
>TRBV29-1|TRBJ2-7
CSVGDFYYEQYF
>TRBV10-2|TRBJ2-1
CASSSLAGSSYNEQFF
>TRBV29-1|TRBJ2-4
CSVENIENIQYF
>TRBV6-6|TRBJ2-7
CASSYLTGGAGEQYF
>TRBV28|TRBJ2-1
CASRLLAGTYNEQFF
>TRBV18|TRBJ2-3
CASSPPTGYGTDTQYF
>TRBV5-1|TRBJ2-1
CASSLGGLDGEQFF
>TRBV27|TRBJ2-7
CASSPGTSGSNGEQYF
>TRBV29-1|TRBJ1-2
CSVQGQTNYGYTF
>TRBV2|TRBJ1-1
CASSGLRVTEAFF
>TRBV28|TRBJ2-5
CASSFLGQQETQYF
>TRBV28|TRBJ2-1
CASSPLPGTGSHDEQFF
>TRBV18|TRBJ1-2
CASSPVVRYGYTF
>TRBV5-1|TRBJ2-2
CASSLDVRGNTGELFF
>TRBV9|TRBJ2-3
CASSVAAGMETDTQYF
>TRBV6-5|TRBJ1-5
CASSYSGRGNNQPQHF
>TRBV11-2|TRBJ2-7
CASSLPTSGTYEQYF
>TRBV7-8|TRBJ2-5
CASSSHRDRQETQYF
>TRBV28|TRBJ2-1
CASNTRSSYNEQFF